The 19 T cell receptor beta chains listed next were all sequenced from one sample in a study of blood T cell repertoires in COVID-19. Here immunoSEQ multiplex PCR was the method, and the copy in TCRdb shows in-frame clones only, minus some. The sample shows almost 80,000 clones, around 90% of them seen only once. Sequencing was performed on peripheral blood. Every receptor here comes from a woman over 75 with acute or convalescent COVID-19.

The rearrangement uses TRBV6-6 and TRBJ1-6; tentatively, D is TRBD1 (5 bases). Germline lookup yields CDR1 MNHNY and CDR2 SVGAGI (reference sequence). The CDR3 spans 16 residues. Trimming removed 5 bases at V and 4 bases at J, with 15 bases between. The CDR3: CASSILPGGYNSPLHF. The CDR3 nucleotides read TGTGCCAGCAGTATCCTCCCTGGGGGGTATAATTCACCCCTCCACTTT.

The rearrangement uses TRBV5-1 and TRBJ2-1; tentative D call: TRBD2 (6 bases). Germline lookup yields CDR1 SGHRS and CDR2 YFSETQ. Deletions cut 4 bases from V and 5 bases from J, with 16 bases between. The CDR3 consists of 15 residues. CDR3 nucleotide sequence: TGCGCCAGCAGCCTCCTGTCGGGAGTAAACAATGAGCAGTTCTTC. Protein sequence: CASSLLSGVNNEQFF.

Remarks on this clone: The same CDR3 can be traced to other DNA sequences in this sample. The chain joins TRBV6-1 to TRBJ1-2; 7 nucleotides line up with TRBD1. Germline loops: CDR1 MNHNS, CDR2 SASEGT. Trimming took 3 bases from V and 2 from J; bases not matched to a gene: 6. This CDR3 has 15 residues. CDR3 in DNA: TGTGCCAGCAGTGACCTGACAGGGCCGAACTATGGCTACACCTTC. It codes for CASSDLTGPNYGYTF.

The chain joins TRBV11-2 to TRBJ1-1; unclear D gene. V gave up 1 base and J gave up 3 bases, with 6 bases separating them. Germline CDR1 is SGHAT and CDR2 is FQNNGV. This CDR3 comprises 13 residues. This CDR3 reads CASSLAFYTEAFF. For the CDR3, the DNA is TGTGCCAGCAGCTTAGCGTTTTACACTGAAGCTTTCTTT.

This chain joins TRBV3-1 (or the pseudogene TRBV3-2) and TRBJ2-1, with TRBD2 matching over 9 bases. The CDR3 sequence is 14 residues long. After removal of 1 base from V and 9 bases from J, the junction contained 4 bases not matched to a gene. The germline V gene has CDR1 LGHDT and CDR2 YNNKEL (reference sequence). The CDR3 reads CASSQGGGGGEQFF. The DNA for the CDR3 is TGTGCCAGCAGCCAAGGAGGCGGGGGGGGTGAGCAGTTCTTC.

As for this clone: Its ends do not fully match the called genes, so a read error is possible. V gene TRBV7-9 combines with J gene TRBJ2-7, with D tentatively TRBD1 (5 bases). The CDR3 loop spans 14 amino acids. Germline V lookup: CDR1 SEHNR, CDR2 FQNEAQ (reference sequence). Here the CDR3 reads CASRLEAGHSEQYF. CDR3 nucleotide sequence: TGTGCCAGCAGATTAGAGGCAGGGCATAGCGAGCAGTACTTC.

The V call is TRBV7-9, the J call TRBJ2-2; TRBD1 might be the D (6 bases). Germline V lookup: CDR1 SEHNR, CDR2 FQNEAQ (reference sequence). Trimming left V 3 bases short and J 7 bases short, with 21 bases between. This CDR3 is 17 amino acids long. The CDR3 is CASSFPFGQRNGGELFF. CDR3 in DNA: TGTGCCAGCAGCTTTCCGTTTGGACAGAGAAACGGCGGGGAGCTGTTTTTT.

The chain is built from TRBV9 and TRBJ1-2, with a weak D call TRBD1 (6 bases). CDR3 size: 15 residues. Germline assignment: CDR1 SGDLS and CDR2 YYNGEE. The V and J ends lost 0 bases and 2 bases respectively, with 11 bases between them. CDR3 in amino acids: CASSVGAQGNYGYTF. The CDR3 DNA sequence: TGTGCCAGCAGCGTAGGGGCACAGGGAAACTATGGCTACACCTTC.

The V and J genes are TRBV27 and TRBJ1-2; no reliable D call. V lost 0 bases, J lost 9 bases, and 11 bases lay in between. Germline loops: CDR1 MNHEY, CDR2 SMNVEV (reference sequence). CDR3 length: 13 residues. CDR3 sequence: CASSLSNSMSYTF. CDR3 nucleotide sequence: TGTGCCAGCAGTTTATCGAACAGCATGAGCTACACCTTC.

The CDR3 sequence: CAIRTGTHNTGELFF. The DNA for the CDR3 is TGTGCCATCAGGACCGGGACACATAACACCGGGGAGCTGTTTTTT. This chain joins TRBV10-3 and TRBJ2-2; TRBD1 is a possible D gene (6 bases). Germline-derived CDR1 and CDR2 are ENHRY and SYGVKD. Trimming shortened V by 6 bases and J by 2 bases, and 13 bases separated the two germline ends. The CDR3 length is 15 residues.

The rearrangement links TRBV19 to TRBJ2-7; TRBD2 matches 9 bases. Losses at the gene ends were 5 bases for V and 7 bases for J; bases not matched to a gene: 9. This CDR3 spans 14 amino acids. The V gene's germline CDR1 is LNHDA and CDR2 SQIVND (reference sequence). CDR3 residues: CASSAGGQGIEQYF. CDR3 DNA sequence: TGTGCCAGTAGTGCGGGAGGGCAAGGGATAGAGCAGTACTTC.

This chain connects TRBV5-4 to TRBJ2-2; 9 bases are a match to TRBD2. Germline-derived CDR1 and CDR2 are SGHNT and YYREEE (reference sequence). This CDR3 spans 15 amino acids. V trimming: 5 bases; J trimming: 5 bases; junction bases outside the gene matches: 7. CDR3 sequence (DNA): TGTGCCAGCAGTCCCGGGACTAGCAGAACCGGGGAGCTGTTTTTT. This sequence encodes CASSPGTSRTGELFF.

This clone was observed once. V is TRBV18 and J is TRBJ2-7, with TRBD2 identical over 10 bases. V dropped 5 bases and J dropped 3; count of bases not matched to a gene: 4. Germline V lookup: CDR1 KGHSH, CDR2 LQKENI. The CDR3 is 14 residues long. The CDR3 loop is CASSEGLANYEQYF. In DNA form, the CDR3 reads TGTGCCAGCTCAGAGGGACTAGCGAACTACGAGCAGTACTTC.

This clone was picked up a small number of times. V gene TRBV5-4 combines with J gene TRBJ2-6; TRBD1 is a possible D gene (5 bases). Trimming removed 0 bases from V and 4 bases from J, with 8 bases in between. Germline values: CDR1 SGHNT, CDR2 YYREEE (reference sequence). The CDR3 consists of 15 residues. CDR3 sequence: CASSLVRAGANVLTF. The CDR3 DNA reads TGTGCCAGCAGCTTGGTCAGGGCAGGGGCCAACGTCCTGACTTTC.

This clone was seen a single time. The chain combines TRBV5-1 with TRBJ2-7; TRBD1 is a possible D gene (5 bases). This CDR3 comprises 15 residues. The germline CDR1 and CDR2 sequences are SGHRS and YFSETQ. Trimming stripped 0 bases from V and 2 bases from J, with 12 bases between. This CDR3 is CASSLAKGQTYEQYF. The CDR3 DNA reads as TGCGCCAGCAGCTTGGCGAAAGGACAAACCTACGAGCAGTACTTC.

Only one count was recorded for this clone. The chain couples TRBV24-1 to TRBJ2-5; 8 nucleotides agree with TRBD1. The CDR3 runs to 14 residues. Germline loops: CDR1 KGHDR, CDR2 SFDVKD. The J segment lost 5 bases and the V segment lost 1 base, leaving 2 bases of the junction unmatched. CDR3 bases: TGTGCCACCAGTGATTTTCAGGGGGCCGAGACCCAGTACTTC. As protein: CATSDFQGAETQYF.

The V gene is TRBV6-2 or TRBV6-3, the J gene TRBJ2-1, with 11 bases matching TRBD2. The CDR3 spans 15 residues. Trimming cost V 6 bases and J 4 bases; bases outside gene matches: 5. The germline CDR1 and CDR2 sequences are MNHEY and SVGEGT. The CDR3 DNA is TGTGCCAGCAGCTATAGCGGGAGGGCGTACAATGAGCAGTTCTTC. Translation gives CASSYSGRAYNEQFF.

The chain has TRBV27 and TRBJ1-1; maybe TRBD1 (5 bases). There are 13 residues in the CDR3. The germline gives CDR1 MNHEY, CDR2 SMNVEV (reference sequence). V lost 2 bases to trimming and J lost 11 bases, with 15 bases between them. In DNA, the CDR3 is TGTGCCAGCAGTTTAAGTGGGGCCGTGAGGGCTTTCTTT. This encodes CASSLSGAVRAFF.

This clone has only a few counts. This chain joins TRBV4-1 and TRBJ1-5, with TRBD1 as a possible D gene (6 bases). This CDR3 is 17 amino acids long. Germline CDR1 is MGHRA and CDR2 is YSYEKL. Deletions cut 1 base from V and 1 base from J, with 14 bases between. The CDR3 DNA follows: TGCGCCAGCAGCCAAGGGACAGCCGAAGGGAGCAATCAGCCCCAGCATTTT. This gives the protein CASSQGTAEGSNQPQHF.